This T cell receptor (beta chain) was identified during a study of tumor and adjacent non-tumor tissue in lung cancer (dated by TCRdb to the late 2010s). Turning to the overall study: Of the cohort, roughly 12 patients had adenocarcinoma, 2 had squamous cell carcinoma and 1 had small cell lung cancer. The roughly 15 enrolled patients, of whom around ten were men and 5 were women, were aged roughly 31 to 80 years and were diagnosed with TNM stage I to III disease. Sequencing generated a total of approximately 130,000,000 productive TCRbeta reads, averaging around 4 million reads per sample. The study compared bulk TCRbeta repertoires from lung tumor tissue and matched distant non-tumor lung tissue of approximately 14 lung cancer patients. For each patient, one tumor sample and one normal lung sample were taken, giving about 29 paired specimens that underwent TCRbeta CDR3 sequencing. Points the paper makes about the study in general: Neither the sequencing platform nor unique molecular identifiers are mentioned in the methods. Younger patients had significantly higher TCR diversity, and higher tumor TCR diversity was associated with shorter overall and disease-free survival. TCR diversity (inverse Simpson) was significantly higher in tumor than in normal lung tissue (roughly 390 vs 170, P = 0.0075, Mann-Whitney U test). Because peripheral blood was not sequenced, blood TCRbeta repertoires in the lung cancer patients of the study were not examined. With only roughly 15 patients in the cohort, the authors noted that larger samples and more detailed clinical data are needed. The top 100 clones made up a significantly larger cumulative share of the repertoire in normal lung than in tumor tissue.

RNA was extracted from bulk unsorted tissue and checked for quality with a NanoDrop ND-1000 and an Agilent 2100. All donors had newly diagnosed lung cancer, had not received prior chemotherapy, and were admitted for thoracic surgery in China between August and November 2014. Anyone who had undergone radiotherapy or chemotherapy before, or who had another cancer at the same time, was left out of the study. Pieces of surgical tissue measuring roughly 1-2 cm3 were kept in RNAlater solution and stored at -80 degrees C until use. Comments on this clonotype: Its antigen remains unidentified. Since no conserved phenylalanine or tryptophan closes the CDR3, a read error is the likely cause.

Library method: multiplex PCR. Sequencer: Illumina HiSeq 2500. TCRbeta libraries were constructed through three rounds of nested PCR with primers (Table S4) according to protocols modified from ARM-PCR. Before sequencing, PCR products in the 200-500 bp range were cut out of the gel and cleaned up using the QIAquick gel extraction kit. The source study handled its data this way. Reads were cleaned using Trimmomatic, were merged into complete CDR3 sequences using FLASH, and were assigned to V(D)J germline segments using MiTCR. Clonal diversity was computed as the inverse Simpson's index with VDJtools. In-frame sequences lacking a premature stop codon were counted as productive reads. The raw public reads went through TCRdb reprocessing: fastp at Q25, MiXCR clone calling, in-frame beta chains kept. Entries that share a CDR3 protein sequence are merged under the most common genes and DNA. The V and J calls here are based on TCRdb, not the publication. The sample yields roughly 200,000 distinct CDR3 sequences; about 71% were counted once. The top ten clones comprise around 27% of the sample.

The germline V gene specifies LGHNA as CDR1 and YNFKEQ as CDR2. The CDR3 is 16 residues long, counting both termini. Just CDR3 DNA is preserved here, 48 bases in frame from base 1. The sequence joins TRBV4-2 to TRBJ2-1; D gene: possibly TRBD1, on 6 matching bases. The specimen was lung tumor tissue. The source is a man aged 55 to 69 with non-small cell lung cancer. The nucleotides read TGTGCCAGCAGCCAAGTGGAACAGGGCTCCTACAACGAGCAGTTCCTC. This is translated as CASSQVEQGSYNEQFL.